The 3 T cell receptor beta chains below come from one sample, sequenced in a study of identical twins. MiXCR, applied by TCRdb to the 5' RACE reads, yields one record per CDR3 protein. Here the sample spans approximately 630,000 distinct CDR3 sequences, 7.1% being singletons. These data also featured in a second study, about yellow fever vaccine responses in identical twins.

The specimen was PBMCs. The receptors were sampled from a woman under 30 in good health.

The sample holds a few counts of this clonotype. CDR3 sequence (DNA): TGTGCCAGCAGTGACCGACAGTATTCACCCCTCCACTTT. Encoded protein: CASSDRQYSPLHF. The chain joins TRBV25-1 to TRBJ1-6, with a possible D match to TRBD1 (5 bases). There are 13 residues in the CDR3. Germline values: CDR1 MGHDK, CDR2 SYGVNS. V was clipped by 3 bases and J by 8 bases, with 8 bases between them.

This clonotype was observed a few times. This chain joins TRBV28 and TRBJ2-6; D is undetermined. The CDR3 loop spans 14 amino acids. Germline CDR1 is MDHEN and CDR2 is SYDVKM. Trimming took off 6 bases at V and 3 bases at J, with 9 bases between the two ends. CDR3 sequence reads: CASRLLVGANVLTF. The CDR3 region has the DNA TGTGCCAGCAGGCTCTTGGTTGGGGCCAACGTCCTGACTTTC.

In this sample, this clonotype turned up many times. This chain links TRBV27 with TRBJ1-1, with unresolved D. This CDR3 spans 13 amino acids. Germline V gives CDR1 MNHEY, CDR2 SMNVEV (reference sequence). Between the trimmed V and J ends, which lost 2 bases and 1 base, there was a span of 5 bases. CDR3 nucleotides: TGTGCCAGCAGTTTAGTTTGGAACACTGAAGCTTTCTTT. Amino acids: CASSLVWNTEAFF.